This is a list of T cell receptor beta chains from one sample in a study of tumor-infiltrating lymphocytes in primary liver carcinoma. MiXCR was run by TCRdb on the multiplex PCR reads, yielding one entry per CDR3 protein. Among roughly 330,000 distinct CDR3 sequences listed, approximately 64% were seen once. Source material: peripheral blood. These receptors were obtained from a man between 35 and 55 years old with primary liver carcinoma and hepatitis B virus infection. The CDR3 runs from the conserved cysteine through the conserved F or W. The D gene is left open where the match is weak. Clone size is not always given. Where it is, it says once, few, many or a class for expanded clones.

D gene,J gene,V gene,clone size,CDR3 DNA,CDR3 protein
NA,TRBJ2-1,TRBV7-3,NA,TGTGCCAGCAGGAGGACAGCAGACAATGAGCAGTTCTTC,CASRRTADNEQFF
NA,TRBJ2-1,TRBV5-1,NA,TGCGCCAGCACTGCAGGAGAGCCGATGAATGAGCAGTTCTTC,CASTAGEPMNEQFF
TRBD2,TRBJ2-1,TRBV4-1,once,TGCGCCAGCAGCCAAGTTAGCGGGAGCTACAATGAGCAGTTCTTC,CASSQVSGSYNEQFF
TRBD1,TRBJ2-2,TRBV6-1,NA,TGTGCCAGAACCTACAGGGGATCCGGGGAGCTGTTTTTT,CARTYRGSGELFF
NA,TRBJ1-5,TRBV4-1,NA,TGCGTCACCGCCCCGGGGGGGCTTAGCACTCAGCCCCAGCATTTT,CVTAPGGLSTQPQHF
NA,TRBJ2-7,TRBV11-2,NA,TGTGCCATCAGGGACGGGGGTCACGAGCAGTACTTC,CAIRDGGHEQYF
NA,TRBJ1-4,TRBV11-2,once,TGTGCCAGCAGTGTCACAGGTCTCGGAAAGCTGTTTTTT,CASSVTGLGKLFF
NA,TRBJ2-5,TRBV10-2,NA,TGCGCCAGCAGTGTAGGCCGCCAAGAGACCCAGTACTTC,CASSVGRQETQYF
NA,TRBJ2-2,TRBV6-6,many,TGTGCCAGCAGTTCGGGTGCGGGGACGGTTACCGGGGAGCTGTTTTTT,CASSSGAGTVTGELFF
NA,TRBJ1-5,TRBV20-1,few,TGCAGTGCTAGAGAATATCTGCCCCAGCATTTT,CSAREYLPQHF
TRBD2,TRBJ2-7,TRBV5-6,NA,TGTGCCAGCAGCCCTGGACTAGCGGGAGGGTACGGGCAGTACTTC,CASSPGLAGGYGQYF
NA,TRBJ2-5,TRBV5-4,NA,TGTGCCAGCAGCCCCCGGGGCGGCGAGACCCAGTACTTC,CASSPRGGETQYF
TRBD1,TRBJ1-1,TRBV6-5,few,TGTGCCAGCAGGATACAGGGGGCGGGGGCCACTGAAGCTTTCTTT,CASRIQGAGATEAFF
NA,TRBJ2-5,TRBV11-2,few,TGTGCCGGTAGCTTAGGTGTGGAGACCCAGTACTTC,CAGSLGVETQYF
TRBD2,TRBJ2-4,TRBV11-3,once,TGTGTCAGCAGCTTAGGGAGGGGAAGCATTCAGTACTTC,CVSSLGRGSIQYF
TRBD2,TRBJ2-1,TRBV5-1,NA,TGCGCCAGCAGCTGGACCGGGACTAGCGCCCACAATGAGCAGTTCTTC,CASSWTGTSAHNEQFF
TRBD1,TRBJ1-2,TRBV6-1,NA,TGTGCCAACAGTGAAATAGGGGGCTATGGCTACGCCTTC,CANSEIGGYGYAF
NA,TRBJ2-1,TRBV6-5,NA,TGTGCCAGCGGGAGTGGGGGTGAGCAGTCCTTC,CASGSGGEQSF
TRBD2,TRBJ2-7,TRBV25-1,few,TGTGCCAGCAGTGACACATCGCTAGCGGGAGGGGAGCAGTACTTC,CASSDTSLAGGEQYF
NA,TRBJ1-1,TRBV5-1,once,TGCGCCAACAGCTATGAACAGGACACTGAAGCTTTCTTT,CANSYEQDTEAFF
NA,TRBJ1-1,TRBV29-1,many,TGCAGCGTTGAAGTGAACACTGAAGCTTTCTTT,CSVEVNTEAFF
TRBD1,TRBJ1-5,TRBV20-1,many,TGCAGTGCAGAGGGGACCGGGACAGGGGGCAGGAATCAGCCCCAGCATTTT,CSAEGTGTGGRNQPQHF
NA,TRBJ2-7,TRBV28,NA,TGTGCCAGCAGTTTTCGGCAGGGGTATCGTGGGCAGTACTTC,CASSFRQGYRGQYF
TRBD1,TRBJ2-5,TRBV5-4,many,TGTGCCAGCAGCTCCGGGACAGGGAGTGCGGGGATAGAGACCCAGTACTTC,CASSSGTGSAGIETQYF
NA,TRBJ1-2,TRBV11-2,NA,TGTGCCAGCACCTCCGGGGGGGCCAATTGTTACACCTTC,CASTSGGANCYTF
NA,TRBJ2-2,TRBV29-1,many,TGCAGCGGGAGGGAAGGTCACGGGGAGCTGTTTTTT,CSGREGHGELFF
NA,TRBJ2-7,TRBV6-2/TRBV6-3,NA,TGTGCCAGCAGAAGCCTACGGGGGGCTTCCTACGAGCAGTACTTC,CASRSLRGASYEQYF